This T cell receptor beta chain is drawn from a study of T cells in Graves' hyperthyroidism and ophthalmopathy (dated by TCRdb to between 2018 and 2021). General notes on the study: Peripheral blood was collected at initial diagnosis, before any treatment. To identify distinguishing TCR V-J signatures, a discovery cohort of 100 or so patients was used, comprising 40 to 45 with Graves' ophthalmopathy and 57 with stable Graves' hyperthyroidism. Prospective prediction of ophthalmopathy was tested in an independent validation cohort of approximately 19 hyperthyroidism patients and 17 patients who later progressed to ophthalmopathy. For training and testing, the 100 or so patients in the discovery cohort were randomly divided in a 7:3 ratio. In roughly six Graves' hyperthyroidism patients, the study also compared T-cell repertoires from thyroid tissue with T-cell repertoires from blood. After blood sampling, hyperthyroidism patients were treated with methimazole at a starting dose of 30 mg daily, and ophthalmopathy patients were treated with high-dose intravenous methylprednisolone. The paper reports TCR Vbeta CDR3 sequencing of approximately 130 peripheral blood samples: under 45 ophthalmopathy, fewer than 80 hyperthyroidism and some 17 progressor patients. What the authors observed across the whole study: Sample size was not statistically predetermined, and blinding of investigators to group allocation was not performed. Most expanded thyroid clonotypes (frequency above 0.001) were also detected in blood, suggesting blood repertoires may reflect thyroid immune responses. In validation, the model predicted progression to ophthalmopathy a median of roughly six months before onset, with roughly 71% sensitivity and roughly 77% specificity. In cross-validation, a model built on a 13 V-J signature told ophthalmopathy apart from stable hyperthyroidism with just under 90% sensitivity and about 81% specificity, and in testing the same model reached 80%/75%.

Trimming at the junction amounts to 3 bases on V and 0 bases on J, and the germline ends lie 9 bases apart. The CDR3 starts with the cysteine, ends with the phenylalanine, and has 15 residues. Only the CDR3 region is kept as DNA, spanning 45 bases read in frame from base 1. Graves' hyperthyroidism was defined as stable when no progression to ophthalmopathy occurred over 18 months of follow-up. Hyperthyroidism patients were newly diagnosed, with disease duration under 2 months, and aged 18 to 65 years. Patients with uncontrolled infections, other autoimmune diseases, pregnancy or lactation were excluded. Clinical symptoms, serum thyroxine and TRAb, thyroid ultrasound, and orbital computed tomography formed the basis for the diagnoses. PBMCs were isolated from about 9 ml of fresh peripheral blood by Ficoll-Paque density gradient centrifugation. Total RNA was extracted with Trizol reagent, and quality was checked on an Agilent 2100 Bioanalyzer.

Remarks on this clonotype: The clone's antigen remains unknown. Base qualities are missing; no much larger clone stands one base away.

The TCR beta CDR3 regions were amplified from RNA transcripts. For the first round of RT-PCR on the TCR CDR3, the HTBI primer set was used together with the Qiagen OneStep RT-PCR kit. Libraries were constructed in a second round of multiplex PCR, after which size selection and purification were carried out. The libraries were sequenced on an Illumina HiSeq2000 using paired-end 100 bp reads. The published analysis was carried out like this. SOAPnuke was used to process the raw data, removing reads that contained adapters or uncalled bases, had a mean Phred below 15, or lacked an exact match to the constant primer or identifier. High-quality paired reads were merged using COPE v1.2.5, and each unique nucleotide sequence was defined as a clonotype. MiTCR v1.1 was used to align the clonotypes against IMGT TRBV, TRBD and TRBJ reference segments. Analysis was restricted to V-J combinations with a frequency above 0.0001, which covered roughly 99% of repertoires. A TCS score was defined as the ratio between F50 (clonal expansion) and ExV (chaos), using BLOSUM62-based TCRdist between CDR3 peptides within each V-J. Welch's t-statistics and random forest reduced fewer than 550 V-J features to about 13, which were used in a naive Bayes classifier (R e1071). TCRdb reran the public reads through fastp at Q25 and MiXCR, keeping productive beta chains. For every CDR3 protein sequence, its rows merge into one entry that carries the most common genes and DNA. The V and J calls were not made by the authors but by TCRdb's processing. In this sample the table shows roughly 300,000 distinct CDR3 sequences, approximately 15% of which occur a single time. The top ten constitute roughly 25% of the sample.

The sequence is built from TRBV12-3 or TRBV12-4 and TRBJ1-3; confidence is insufficient to name the D gene. This TCR was recovered from a woman aged 25-40 years with Graves' hyperthyroidism. The sequenced sample was blood. The DNA sequence is TGTGCCAGCAGTTTCTGGCTTAGCTCTGGAAACACCATATATTTT. Its protein reads: CASSFWLSSGNTIYF.